The 18 T cell receptor beta chains below all came from one sample that was sequenced in a study of low-dose radiotherapy and immunotherapy resistance in tumors. Time point noted: after trial treatment. Treatment noted: LDRT plus nivolumab, ipilimumab, low-dose cyclophosphamide and aspirin (RACIN trial). Gene-specific TRAV and TRBV primers were used for first-strand cDNA, covering alpha and beta chains. Both a constant-region primer and a V-primer adapter served to amplify TCRs across 15 to 20 PCR cycles. Via MiXCR, TCRdb re-called the reads, giving one row per CDR3 protein. The table shows about 80,000 distinct CDR3 sequences, with over 15% occurring only once. The sequenced sample was PBMCs, obtained after low-dose radiotherapy plus immunotherapy. These receptors were collected from a male donor with prostate cancer.

This clonotype was counted between two and nine times. The chain is built from TRBV27 and TRBJ2-7; 8 positions match TRBD2. The CDR3 sequence is 14 residues long. From germline, CDR1 is MNHEY and CDR2 SMNVEV (reference sequence). Trimming took 4 bases from V and 3 from J; bases not matched to a gene: 5. The DNA for the CDR3 is TGTGCCAGCAGTTCAGCGGGAGAGGTCTACGAGCAGTACTTC. Its protein product is CASSSAGEVYEQYF.

This clonotype has at least ten counts. V is TRBV29-1 and J is TRBJ2-1; 11 bases are shared with TRBD1. CDR3 length: 12 residues. Trimming took 7 bases from V and 6 from J; bases not matched to a gene: 2. The germline V gene has CDR1 SQVTM and CDR2 ANQGSEA. The CDR3 loop is CSGDRGINEQFF. The CDR3, as DNA: TGCAGCGGGGACAGGGGGATCAATGAGCAGTTCTTC.

With regard to this clonotype: Since a far larger clone is one base different, this is likely a read error. The rearrangement joins TRBV28 to TRBJ2-1, with TRBD1 matching 9 bases. The V segment lost 2 bases and the J segment 10 bases; nucleotides outside the gene matches: 15. This CDR3 region has 17 residues. Germline values: CDR1 MDHEN, CDR2 SYDVKM. CDR3 region: CASSLSPGTGPSYEQFF. In DNA, the CDR3 is TGTGCCAGCAGTTTAAGCCCCGGGACAGGGCCTTCCTACGAGCAGTTCTTC. Variable domain in full (rest from reference TRBV28 and TRBJ2-1): DVKVTQSSRYLVKRTGEKVFLECVQDMDHENMFWYRQDPGLGLRLIYFSYDVKMKEKGDIPEGYSVSREKKERFSLILESASTNQTSMYLCASSLSPGTGPSYEQFFGPGTRLTVL.

The chain links TRBV5-1 to TRBJ2-2, with a possible D match to TRBD1 (6 bases). V was shortened by 4 bases and J by 0 bases, with 10 bases between the two germline ends. The CDR3 totals 15 residues. Germline V gene sequence: CDR1 SGHRS, CDR2 YFSETQ. Here the CDR3 DNA reads TGCGCCAGCAGCGTTGGGGACACGAACACCGGGGAGCTGTTTTTT. This gives the protein CASSVGDTNTGELFF.

This clonotype was detected many times. The chain employs TRBV30 and TRBJ2-2; D is unclear. The CDR3 is 15 amino acids. Germline lookup yields CDR1 GTSNPN and CDR2 SVGIG (reference sequence). The V end was cut by 0 bases, the J end by 5 bases, with 13 bases between. CDR3 nucleotide sequence: TGTGCCTGGAGTGTCCTCCTCGGTTCGACCGGGGAGCTGTTTTTT. Translating gives CAWSVLLGSTGELFF.

This clonotype appeared once. This probably arose from a read error, given a far larger clone one base away. The V and J genes are TRBV29-1 and TRBJ2-1; D is tentatively TRBD1 or TRBD2 (5 bases each). CDR1 is SQVTM, CDR2 ANQGSEA, per germline. CDR3 size: 13 residues. V shed 1 base and J shed 10 bases, with 14 bases lying between them. CDR3 protein: CSVEARGVGEQFF. CDR3 nucleotides: TGCAGCGTTGAAGCGAGGGGAGTGGGGGAGCAGTTCTTC.

This clonotype was seen at least ten times. The chain joins TRBV6-5 to TRBJ1-2, with D possibly being TRBD1 (5 bases). The CDR3 covers 13 residues. Germline assignment: CDR1 MNHEY and CDR2 SVGAGI. The V end lost 5 bases, the J end lost 8 bases, and 15 bases lay between the germline ends. The CDR3 region has the DNA TGTGCCAGCAGTACCCGGGACTTCGCCGGCTACACCTTC. Translating gives CASSTRDFAGYTF.

This clonotype was recorded at least ten times. The rearrangement uses TRBV12-3 or TRBV12-4 and TRBJ2-1; 9 bases are shared with TRBD2. This CDR3 contains 14 residues. V gave up 2 bases and J gave up 10 bases; unmatched junction bases: 6. In nucleotides, the CDR3 is TGTGCCAGCAGTTTACGGCTAGCGGGGTGGGAGCAGTTCTTC. Its protein product is CASSLRLAGWEQFF.

As to this clonotype: This probably arose from a read error, given a far larger clone one base away. The CDR3 does not close with the conserved phenylalanine or tryptophan, likely indicating a read error. This chain links TRBV7-9 with TRBJ1-5; no clear D gene. This CDR3 is built from 14 residues. Germline values: CDR1 SEHNR, CDR2 FQNEAQ (reference sequence). Trimming pared 5 bases from V and 6 bases from J, leaving 14 bases between. CDR3 sequence: CASSHPDGGQPQHS. Here the CDR3 DNA reads TGTGCCAGCAGCCACCCTGATGGCGGTCAGCCCCAGCATTCT.

Note on this clonotype: A far larger clone is one base from this, pointing to a likely read error. CDR3 sequence: CASGSSGSSYNEQFF. The DNA of the CDR3 is TGTGCCAGCGGTTCTAGCGGGAGCTCCTACAATGAGCAGTTCTTC. The rearrangement joins TRBV7-8 to TRBJ2-7, with 10 bases lining up with TRBD2. With the DNA end fitting TRBJ2-1 better, the J assignment may be wrong. The CDR3 consists of 15 residues. Germline CDR1 is SGHVS and CDR2 is FQNEAQ.

Many counts were recorded for this clonotype. CDR3 region: CSARAGGFNQPQHF. The DNA for the CDR3 is TGCAGTGCTAGGGCAGGGGGGTTCAATCAGCCCCAGCATTTT. J is TRBJ1-5 and V is TRBV20-1, with 7 bases that match TRBD1. The CDR3 is 14 residues long. CDR1 and CDR2 (germline): DFQATT, SNEGSKA (reference sequence). J lost 3 bases, V lost 3 bases, and 5 bases had no gene match.

This clonotype was detected ten times or more. The chain uses TRBV4-1 and TRBJ2-3, with TRBD2 identical over 8 bases. Germline V gives CDR1 MGHRA, CDR2 YSYEKL. The CDR3 contains 16 residues. The V segment lost 4 bases and the J segment 3 bases; nucleotides outside the gene matches: 9. The CDR3 is CASSPPVAGITDTQYF. DNA of the CDR3: TGCGCCAGCAGCCCTCCTGTAGCGGGAATAACAGATACGCAGTATTTT.

Points on this clonotype: One junction end disagrees with the germline gene, perhaps due to a read error. The V gene is TRBV5-1, the J gene TRBJ2-1; tentative D call: TRBD1 (6 bases). The germline gives CDR1 SGHRS, CDR2 YFSETQ. The CDR3 sequence is 15 residues long. The CDR3 nucleotides are TGCGCCAGCAGCTCAGGGGACGGGCCCTACGATGAGCAGTTCTTC. Translating it yields CASSSGDGPYDEQFF.

The V gene is TRBV6-1, the J gene TRBJ1-2; the match to TRBD1 covers 7 bases. The CDR3 length is 14 residues. V lost 1 base, J lost 6 bases, and 5 bases stayed unmatched. CDR1 and CDR2 from the germline V gene are MNHNS and SASEGT. CDR3 sequence: CASSEGLTGDGYTF. CDR3 coding DNA: TGTGCCAGCAGTGAAGGACTCACAGGGGATGGCTACACCTTC.

This clonotype was picked up many times. The chain links TRBV4-2 to TRBJ2-7; tentative D call: TRBD1 (5 bases). Trimming took 1 base from V and 2 from J, leaving 18 bases between them. CDR1 LGHNA and CDR2 YNFKEQ come from the germline V gene. The CDR3 sequence is 17 residues long. CDR3 in amino acids: CASSQALVTGTTYEQYF. In DNA form, the CDR3 reads TGTGCCAGCAGCCAAGCCCTGGTAACAGGTACAACCTACGAGCAGTACTTC.

This clonotype was seen a handful of times. The chain recombines TRBV5-1 with TRBJ2-5, with 12 bases aligning to TRBD2. This CDR3 is 16 amino acids long. CDR1 is SGHRS, CDR2 YFSETQ, per germline. Trimming at V came to 0 bases and at J to 5 bases, leaving 5 bases not matched to a gene. CDR3 sequence (DNA): TGCGCCAGCAGCTTGGACGGACTAGCGGGAACGGAGACCCAGTACTTC. This codes for CASSLDGLAGTETQYF.

This clonotype was seen ten or more times. This sequence joins TRBV12-3 or TRBV12-4 and TRBJ2-3; D not resolved. Deletions cut 6 bases from V and 2 bases from J, with 9 bases between. This CDR3 spans 13 amino acids. CDR3 sequence (DNA): TGTGCCAGCAGCAGTGGATCCACAGATACGCAGTATTTT. Residues: CASSSGSTDTQYF.

V usage is TRBV7-9 and J usage is TRBJ1-4, with D possibly being TRBD1 (6 bases). The V end was cut by 0 bases, the J end by 5 bases, with 10 bases between. The CDR3 spans 15 residues. The germline gives CDR1 SEHNR, CDR2 FQNEAQ (reference sequence). Here the CDR3 reads CASSLAGQPNEKLFF. The CDR3 nucleotides are TGTGCCAGCAGCTTAGCAGGACAGCCCAATGAAAAACTGTTTTTT.